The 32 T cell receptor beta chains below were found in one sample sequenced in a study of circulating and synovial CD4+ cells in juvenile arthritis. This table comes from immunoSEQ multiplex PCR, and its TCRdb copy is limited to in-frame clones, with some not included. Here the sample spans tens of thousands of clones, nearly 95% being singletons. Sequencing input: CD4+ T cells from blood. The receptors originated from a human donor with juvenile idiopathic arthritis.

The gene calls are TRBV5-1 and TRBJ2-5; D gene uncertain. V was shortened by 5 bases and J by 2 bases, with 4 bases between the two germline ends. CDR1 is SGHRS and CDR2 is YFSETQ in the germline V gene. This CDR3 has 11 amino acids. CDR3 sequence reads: CASRQQETQYF. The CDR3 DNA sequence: TGCGCCAGCAGACAGCAAGAGACCCAGTACTTC.

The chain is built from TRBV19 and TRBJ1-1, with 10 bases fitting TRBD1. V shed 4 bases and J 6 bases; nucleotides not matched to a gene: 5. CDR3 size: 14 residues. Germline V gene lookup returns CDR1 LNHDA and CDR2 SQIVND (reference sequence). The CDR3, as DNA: TGTGCCAGTAGTACGGGACAGGGGTCGGCTGAAGCTTTCTTT. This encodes CASSTGQGSAEAFF.

CDR3 residues: CASSTQGPPAEQYF. The CDR3 DNA reads as TGCGCCAGCAGTACACAGGGGCCTCCGGCCGAGCAGTACTTC. V is TRBV10-1 and J is TRBJ2-7; 7 bases are shared with TRBD1. Germline-derived CDR1 and CDR2 are WNHNN and SYGVQD (reference sequence). V was clipped by 5 bases and J by 6 bases; unmatched bases: 10. CDR3 length: 14 residues.

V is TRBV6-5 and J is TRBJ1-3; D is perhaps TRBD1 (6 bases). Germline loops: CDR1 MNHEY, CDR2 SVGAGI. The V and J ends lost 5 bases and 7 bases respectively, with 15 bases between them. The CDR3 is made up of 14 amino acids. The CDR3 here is CASSMSARGNTIYF. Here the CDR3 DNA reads TGTGCCAGCAGTATGAGTGCCAGGGGTAACACCATATATTTT.

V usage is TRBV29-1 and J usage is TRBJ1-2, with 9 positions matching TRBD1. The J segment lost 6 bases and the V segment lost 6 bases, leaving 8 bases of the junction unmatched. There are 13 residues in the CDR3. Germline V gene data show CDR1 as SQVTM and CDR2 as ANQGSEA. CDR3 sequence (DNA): TGCAGCGTGGGTAGGACAGGGGCTGATGGCTACACCTTC. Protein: CSVGRTGADGYTF.

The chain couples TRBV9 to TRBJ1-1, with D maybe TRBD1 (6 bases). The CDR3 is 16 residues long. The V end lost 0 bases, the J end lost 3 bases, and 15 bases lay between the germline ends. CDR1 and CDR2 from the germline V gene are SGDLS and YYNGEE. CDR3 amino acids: CASSVGEGGRDTEAFF. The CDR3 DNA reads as TGTGCCAGCAGCGTAGGTGAGGGGGGGAGGGACACTGAAGCTTTCTTT. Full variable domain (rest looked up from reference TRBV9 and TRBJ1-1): DSGVTQTPKHLITATGQRVTLRCSPRSGDLSVYWYQQSLDQGLQFLIQYYNGEERAKGNILERFSAQQFPDLHSELNLSSLELGDSALYFCASSVGEGGRDTEAFFGQGTRLTVV.

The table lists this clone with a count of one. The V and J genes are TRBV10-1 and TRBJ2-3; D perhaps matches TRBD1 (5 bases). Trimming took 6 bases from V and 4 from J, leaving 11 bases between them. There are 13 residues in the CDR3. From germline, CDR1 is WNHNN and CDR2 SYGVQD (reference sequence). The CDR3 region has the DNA TGCGCCAGCAGCAGGGTGATCTCAGATACGCAGTATTTT. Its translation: CASSRVISDTQYF.

The chain's CDR3 is CASSYSGGLREQYF. The CDR3 DNA follows: TGTGCCAGCAGTTACTCAGGTGGGCTTCGGGAGCAGTACTTC. The rearrangement uses TRBV6-6 and TRBJ2-7; D gene unclear. The germline V gene encodes CDR1 MNHNY and CDR2 SVGAGI (reference sequence). The CDR3 runs 14 residues. The V gene lost 0 bases and the J gene lost 7 bases, with 13 bases spanning the gap.

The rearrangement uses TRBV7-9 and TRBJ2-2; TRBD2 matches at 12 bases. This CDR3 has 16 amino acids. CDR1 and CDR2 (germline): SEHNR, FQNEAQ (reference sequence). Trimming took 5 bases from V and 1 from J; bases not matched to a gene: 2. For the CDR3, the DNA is TGTGCCAGCAGCCTGACTAGCGGGAGGAACACCGGGGAGCTGTTTTTT. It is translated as CASSLTSGRNTGELFF.

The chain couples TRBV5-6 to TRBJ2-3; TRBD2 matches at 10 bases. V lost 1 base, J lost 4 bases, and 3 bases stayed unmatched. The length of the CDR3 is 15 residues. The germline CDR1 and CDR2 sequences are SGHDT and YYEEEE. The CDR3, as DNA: TGTGCCAGCAGCTTGTTCGGACTAGCGGCAGATACGCAGTATTTT. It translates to CASSLFGLAADTQYF.

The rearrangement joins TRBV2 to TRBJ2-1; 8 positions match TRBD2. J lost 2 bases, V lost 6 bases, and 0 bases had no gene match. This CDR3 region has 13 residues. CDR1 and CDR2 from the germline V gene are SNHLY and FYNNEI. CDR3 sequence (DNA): TGTGCCAGCAGGGGACTAGCCTACAATGAGCAGTTCTTC. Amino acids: CASRGLAYNEQFF.

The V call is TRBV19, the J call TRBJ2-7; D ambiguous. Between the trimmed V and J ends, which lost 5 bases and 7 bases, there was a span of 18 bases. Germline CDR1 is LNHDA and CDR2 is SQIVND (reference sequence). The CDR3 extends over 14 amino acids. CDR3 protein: CASSADSGRLEQYF. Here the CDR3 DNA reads TGTGCCAGTAGTGCCGACTCTGGAAGGTTGGAGCAGTACTTC. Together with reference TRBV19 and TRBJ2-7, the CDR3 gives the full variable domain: DGGITQSPKYLFRKEGQNVTLSCEQNLNHDAMYWYRQDPGQGLRLIYYSQIVNDFQKGDIAEGYSVSREKKESFPLTVTSAQKNPTAFYLCASSADSGRLEQYFGPGTRLTVT.

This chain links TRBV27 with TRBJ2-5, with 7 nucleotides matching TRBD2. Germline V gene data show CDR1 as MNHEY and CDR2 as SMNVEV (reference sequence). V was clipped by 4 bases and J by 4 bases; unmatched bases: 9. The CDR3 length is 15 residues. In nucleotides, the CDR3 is TGTGCCAGCAGTTACCGTAGGGCGGGGGTAGAGACCCAGTACTTC. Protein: CASSYRRAGVETQYF.

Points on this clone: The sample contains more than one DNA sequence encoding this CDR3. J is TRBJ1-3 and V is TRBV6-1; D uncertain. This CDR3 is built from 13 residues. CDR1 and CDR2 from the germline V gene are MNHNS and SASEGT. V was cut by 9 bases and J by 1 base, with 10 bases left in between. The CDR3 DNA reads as TGTGCCAGTCAGACGGGATCTGGAAACACCATATATTTT. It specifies CASQTGSGNTIYF.

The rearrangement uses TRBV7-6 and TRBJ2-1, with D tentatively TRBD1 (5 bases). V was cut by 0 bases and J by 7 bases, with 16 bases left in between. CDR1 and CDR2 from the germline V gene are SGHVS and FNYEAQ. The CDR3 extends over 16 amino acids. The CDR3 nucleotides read TGTGCCAGCAGCTTAGCGTTTTCGGCAGGGTTGAATGAGCAGTTCTTC. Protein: CASSLAFSAGLNEQFF.

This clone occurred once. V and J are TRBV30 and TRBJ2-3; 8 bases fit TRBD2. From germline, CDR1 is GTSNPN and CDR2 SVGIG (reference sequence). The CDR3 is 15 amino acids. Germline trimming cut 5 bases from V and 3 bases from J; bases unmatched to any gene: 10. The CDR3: CAWLKRERVTDTQYF. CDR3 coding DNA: TGTGCCTGGCTGAAGCGGGAGCGGGTGACAGATACGCAGTATTTT.

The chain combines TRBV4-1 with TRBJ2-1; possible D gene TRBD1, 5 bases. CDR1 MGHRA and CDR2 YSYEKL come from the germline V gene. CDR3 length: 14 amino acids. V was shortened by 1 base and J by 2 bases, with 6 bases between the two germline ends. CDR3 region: CASSQADTYNEQFF. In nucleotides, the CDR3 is TGCGCCAGCAGCCAAGCGGACACCTACAATGAGCAGTTCTTC.

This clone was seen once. This chain's CDR3 is CASRDQGPSNQPQHF. The CDR3 DNA sequence: TGCGCCAGCAGGGACCAGGGGCCTAGCAATCAGCCCCAGCATTTT. V gene TRBV10-2 combines with J gene TRBJ1-5; the D gene is possibly TRBD1 (6 bases). With 6 bases removed from V and 0 bases from J, the gap between germline ends came to 12 bases. CDR3 length equals 15 residues. CDR1 is WSHSY, CDR2 SAAADI, per germline.

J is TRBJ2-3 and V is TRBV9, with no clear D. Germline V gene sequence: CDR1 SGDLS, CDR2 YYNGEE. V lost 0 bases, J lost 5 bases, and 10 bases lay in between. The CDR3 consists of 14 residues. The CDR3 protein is CASSVATRGDTQYF. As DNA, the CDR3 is TGTGCCAGCAGCGTAGCTACGAGAGGAGATACGCAGTATTTT.

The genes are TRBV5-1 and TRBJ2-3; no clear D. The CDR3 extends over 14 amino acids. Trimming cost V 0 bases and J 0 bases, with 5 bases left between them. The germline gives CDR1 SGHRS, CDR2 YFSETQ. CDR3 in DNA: TGCGCCAGCAGCTTGGCCTTGAGCACAGATACGCAGTATTTT. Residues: CASSLALSTDTQYF. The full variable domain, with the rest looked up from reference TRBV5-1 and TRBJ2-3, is KAGVTQTPRYLIKTRGQQVTLSCSPISGHRSVSWYQQTPGQGLQFLFEYFSETQRNKGNFPGRFSGRQFSNSRSEMNVSTLELGDSALYLCASSLALSTDTQYFGPGTRLTVL.

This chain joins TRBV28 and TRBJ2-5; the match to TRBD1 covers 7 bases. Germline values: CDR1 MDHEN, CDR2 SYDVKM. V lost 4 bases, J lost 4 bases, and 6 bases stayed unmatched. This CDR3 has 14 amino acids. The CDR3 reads CASSSRQGGETQYF. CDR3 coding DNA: TGTGCCAGCAGTTCGCGACAGGGTGGAGAGACCCAGTACTTC.

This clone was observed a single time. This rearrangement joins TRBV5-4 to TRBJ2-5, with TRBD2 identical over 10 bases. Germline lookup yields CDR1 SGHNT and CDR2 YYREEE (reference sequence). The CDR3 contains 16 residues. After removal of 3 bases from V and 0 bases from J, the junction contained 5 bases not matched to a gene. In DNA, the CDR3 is TGTGCCAGCAGCTCCTTGACTAGCGGGTACCAAGAGACCCAGTACTTC. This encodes CASSSLTSGYQETQYF.

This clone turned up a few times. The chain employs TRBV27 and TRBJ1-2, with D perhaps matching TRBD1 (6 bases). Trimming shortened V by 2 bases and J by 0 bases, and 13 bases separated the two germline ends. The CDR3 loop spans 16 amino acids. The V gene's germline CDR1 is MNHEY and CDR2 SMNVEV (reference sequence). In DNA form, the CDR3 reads TGTGCCAGCAGTTTAAGGGACACCCATTCTAACTATGGCTACACCTTC. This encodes CASSLRDTHSNYGYTF.

In DNA form, the CDR3 reads TGTGCCAGTGGAACAGGGGGAGAGACCCAGTACTTC. Residues: CASGTGGETQYF. The chain uses TRBV19 and TRBJ2-5, with TRBD1 matching 8 bases. There are 12 residues in the CDR3. With 8 bases clipped from V and 4 bases from J, the junction kept 3 bases outside the gene matches. In germline, CDR1 is LNHDA, CDR2 SQIVND (reference sequence).

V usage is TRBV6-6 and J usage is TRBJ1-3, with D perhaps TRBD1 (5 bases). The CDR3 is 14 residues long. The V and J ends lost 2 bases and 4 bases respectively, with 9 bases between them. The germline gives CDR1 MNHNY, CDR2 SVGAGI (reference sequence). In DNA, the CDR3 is TGTGCCAGCAGTTACGGGGCGTCGGGAAACACCATATATTTT. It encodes CASSYGASGNTIYF.

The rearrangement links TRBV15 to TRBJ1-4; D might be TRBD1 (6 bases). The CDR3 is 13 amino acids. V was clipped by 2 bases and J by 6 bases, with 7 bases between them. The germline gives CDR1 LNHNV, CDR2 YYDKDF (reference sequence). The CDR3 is CATSRRTDEKLFF. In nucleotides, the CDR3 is TGTGCCACCAGCAGACGGACAGATGAAAAACTGTTTTTT.

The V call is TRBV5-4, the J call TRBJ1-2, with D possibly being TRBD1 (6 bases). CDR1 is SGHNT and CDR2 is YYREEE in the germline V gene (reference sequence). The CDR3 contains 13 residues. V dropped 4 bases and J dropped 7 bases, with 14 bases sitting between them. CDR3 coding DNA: TGTGCCAGCAGCGGTCGGGGGGGCGTTGGCTACACCTTC. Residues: CASSGRGGVGYTF.

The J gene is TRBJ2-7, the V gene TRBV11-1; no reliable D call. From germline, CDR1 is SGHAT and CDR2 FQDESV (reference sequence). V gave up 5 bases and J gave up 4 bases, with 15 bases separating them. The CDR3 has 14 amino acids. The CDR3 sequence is CASSPFGSPYEQYF. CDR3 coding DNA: TGTGCCAGCAGCCCATTTGGCAGTCCATACGAGCAGTACTTC. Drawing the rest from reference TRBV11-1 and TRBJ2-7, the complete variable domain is EAEVAQSPRYKITEKSQAVAFWCDPISGHATLYWYRQILGQGPELLVQFQDESVVDDSQLPKDRFSAERLKGVDSTLKIQPAELGDSAMYLCASSPFGSPYEQYFGPGTRLTVT.

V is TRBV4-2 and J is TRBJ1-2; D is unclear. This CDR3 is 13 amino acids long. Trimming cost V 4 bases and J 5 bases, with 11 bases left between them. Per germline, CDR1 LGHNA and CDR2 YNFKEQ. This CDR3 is CASSPLAPYGYTF. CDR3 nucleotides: TGTGCCAGCAGCCCCCTGGCCCCATATGGCTACACCTTC.

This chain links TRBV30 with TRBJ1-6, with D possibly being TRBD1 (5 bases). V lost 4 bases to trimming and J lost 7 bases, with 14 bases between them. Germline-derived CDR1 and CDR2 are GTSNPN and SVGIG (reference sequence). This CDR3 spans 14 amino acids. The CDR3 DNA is TGTGCCTGGATTGGGGGAAGCGGGAATTCACCCCTCCACTTT. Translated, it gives CAWIGGSGNSPLHF.

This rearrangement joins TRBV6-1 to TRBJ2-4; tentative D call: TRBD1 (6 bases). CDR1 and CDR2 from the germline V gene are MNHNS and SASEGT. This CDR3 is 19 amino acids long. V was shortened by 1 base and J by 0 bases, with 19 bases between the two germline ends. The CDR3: CASSEVGAPGLGAKNIQYF. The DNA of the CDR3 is TGTGCCAGCAGTGAAGTGGGGGCCCCCGGGTTAGGAGCCAAAAACATTCAGTACTTC.

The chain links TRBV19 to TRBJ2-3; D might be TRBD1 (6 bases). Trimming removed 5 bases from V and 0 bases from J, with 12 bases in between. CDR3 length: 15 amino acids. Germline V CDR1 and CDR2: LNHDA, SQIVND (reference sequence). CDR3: CASSPGTTSTDTQYF. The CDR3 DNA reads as TGTGCCAGTAGTCCCGGGACAACTAGCACAGATACGCAGTATTTT.